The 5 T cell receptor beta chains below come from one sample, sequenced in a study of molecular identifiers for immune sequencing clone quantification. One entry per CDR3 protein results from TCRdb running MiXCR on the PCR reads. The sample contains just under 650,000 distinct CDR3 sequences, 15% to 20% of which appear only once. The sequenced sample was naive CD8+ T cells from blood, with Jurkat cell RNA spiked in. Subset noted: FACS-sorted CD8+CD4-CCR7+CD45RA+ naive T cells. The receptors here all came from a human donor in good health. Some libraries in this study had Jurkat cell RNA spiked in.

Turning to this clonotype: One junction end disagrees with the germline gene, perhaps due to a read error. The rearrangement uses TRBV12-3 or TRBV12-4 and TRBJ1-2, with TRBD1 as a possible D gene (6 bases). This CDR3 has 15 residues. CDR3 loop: CASSPPGGENCGYTF. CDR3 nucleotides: TGTGCCAGCAGTCCCCCCGGGGGCGAGAACTGTGGCTACACCTTT.

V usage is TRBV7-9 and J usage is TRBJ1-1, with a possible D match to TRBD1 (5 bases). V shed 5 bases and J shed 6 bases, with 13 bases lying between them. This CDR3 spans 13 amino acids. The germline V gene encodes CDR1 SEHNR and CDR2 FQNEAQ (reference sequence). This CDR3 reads CASSPGVVAEAFF. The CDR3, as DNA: TGTGCCAGCAGCCCGGGGGTGGTTGCTGAAGCTTTCTTT. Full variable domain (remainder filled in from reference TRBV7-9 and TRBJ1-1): DTGVSQNPRHKITKRGQNVTFRCDPISEHNRLYWYRQTLGQGPEFLTYFQNEAQLEKSRLLSDRFSAERPKGSFSTLEIQRTEQGDSAMYLCASSPGVVAEAFFGQGTRLTVV.

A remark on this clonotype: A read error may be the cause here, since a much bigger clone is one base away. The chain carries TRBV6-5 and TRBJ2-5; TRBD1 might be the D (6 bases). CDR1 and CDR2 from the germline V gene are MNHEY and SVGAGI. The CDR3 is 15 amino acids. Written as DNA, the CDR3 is TGTGCCAGCAGTCACTCCCAGGACAGCCAAGAGACCCAGTACTTC. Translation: CASSHSQDSQETQYF.

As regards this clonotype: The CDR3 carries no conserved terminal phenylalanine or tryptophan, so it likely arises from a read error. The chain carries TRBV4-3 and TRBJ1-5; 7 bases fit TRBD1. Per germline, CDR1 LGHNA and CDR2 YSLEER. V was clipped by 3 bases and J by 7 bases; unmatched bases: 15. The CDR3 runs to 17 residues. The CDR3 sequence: CASSQTRQGGAYQPQHS. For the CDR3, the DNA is TGCGCCAGCAGCCAGACCAGACAGGGCGGGGCGTACCAGCCCCAGCATTCC.

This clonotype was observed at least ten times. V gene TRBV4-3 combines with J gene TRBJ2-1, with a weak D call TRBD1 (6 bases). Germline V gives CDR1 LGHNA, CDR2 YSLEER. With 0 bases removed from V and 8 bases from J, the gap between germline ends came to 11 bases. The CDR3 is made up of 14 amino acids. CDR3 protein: CASSQDTGRYEQFF. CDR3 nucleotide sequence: TGCGCCAGCAGCCAAGACACAGGGCGGTATGAGCAGTTCTTC.